Below, 9 T cell receptor beta chains from the same sample are listed, as sequenced in a study of CD8 T cells in ankylosing spondylitis. TCRdb analysed the 5' RACE reads with MiXCR anew, one entry per CDR3 protein. The sample has approximately 250,000 distinct CDR3 sequences, more than 20% seen once; the top ten hold over 0.55%. Sequenced material: blood, either unsorted or a sorted T cell fraction (not recorded which). These receptors originate from a male donor with ankylosing spondylitis or in good health (not recorded which).

This clonotype has ten or more counts. This chain uses TRBV20-1 with TRBJ1-1, with D perhaps matching TRBD1 (5 bases). CDR1 is DFQATT, CDR2 SNEGSKA, per germline (reference sequence). V was pared by 1 base and J by 0 bases, with 12 bases between. The CDR3 covers 15 residues. Here the CDR3 reads CSARASGTVNTEAFF. CDR3 nucleotide sequence: TGCAGTGCTAGAGCTTCCGGGACGGTGAACACTGAAGCTTTCTTT.

This clonotype was seen repeatedly, ten times or more. The CDR3 nucleotides are TGCGCCAGCAGCTTGACGGGACAACTTCAAGAGACCCAGTACTTC. Translated: CASSLTGQLQETQYF. The rearrangement uses TRBV5-1 and TRBJ2-5, with D tentatively TRBD1 (6 bases). V was cut by 1 base and J by 2 bases, with 12 bases left in between. The CDR3 runs 15 residues. Germline lookup yields CDR1 SGHRS and CDR2 YFSETQ.

V is TRBV20-1 and J is TRBJ2-5; perhaps TRBD1 as D (6 bases). The germline V and J ends were trimmed by 1 base and 1 base, with 13 bases remaining between them. Per the germline V gene, CDR1 is DFQATT and CDR2 is SNEGSKA (reference sequence). The CDR3 extends over 15 amino acids. Here the CDR3 DNA reads TGCAGTGCTAGAGTGGGGGCTTCCCCCCAAGAGACCCAGTACTTC. Translation gives CSARVGASPQETQYF.

This clonotype was counted only a few times. The chain employs TRBV5-5 and TRBJ2-2; 10 bases fit TRBD1. V dropped 0 bases and J dropped 9; count of bases not matched to a gene: 14. The length of the CDR3 is 18 residues. Germline CDR1 and CDR2: SGHKS and YYEKEE (reference sequence). The CDR3 here is CASSLAGQGYATIWELFF. CDR3 nucleotide sequence: TGTGCCAGCAGCTTGGCGGGACAGGGGTATGCGACGATTTGGGAGCTGTTTTTT.

This clonotype was detected ten times or more. The V call is TRBV29-1, the J call TRBJ2-1; D gene ambiguous. The length of the CDR3 is 14 residues. The germline V gene has CDR1 SQVTM and CDR2 ANQGSEA. Trimming took off 6 bases at V and 7 bases at J, with 19 bases between the two ends. The CDR3 nucleotides are TGCAGCGTCCGCCCCCCAAGGACCATAAATGAGCAGTTCTTC. It encodes CSVRPPRTINEQFF.

Many counts were recorded for this clonotype. This rearrangement joins TRBV20-1 to TRBJ2-7, with 11 bases lining up with TRBD1. Per the germline V gene, CDR1 is DFQATT and CDR2 is SNEGSKA (reference sequence). Germline trimming cut 3 bases from V and 5 bases from J; bases unmatched to any gene: 0. The CDR3 consists of 12 residues. CDR3 amino acids: CSARDRGHEQYF. The CDR3 region has the DNA TGCAGTGCTAGGGACAGGGGGCACGAGCAGTACTTC.

The chain is built from TRBV15 and TRBJ2-1; D is unresolved. The germline V gene has CDR1 LNHNV and CDR2 YYDKDF (reference sequence). V dropped 8 bases and J dropped 7 bases, with 15 bases sitting between them. There are 13 residues in the CDR3. The CDR3 DNA reads as TGTGCCACCGCGAGCCCCCGAAGGAATGAGCAGTTCTTC. Residues: CATASPRRNEQFF.

This clonotype showed up many times. This CDR3 reads CSAGQGNNEQFF. CDR3 nucleotide sequence: TGCAGCGCGGGACAGGGCAACAATGAGCAGTTCTTC. This rearrangement joins TRBV29-1 to TRBJ2-1; 9 bases align to TRBD1. Germline CDR1 reads SQVTM; CDR2 reads ANQGSEA. The CDR3 loop spans 12 amino acids. V lost 7 bases to trimming and J lost 5 bases; unmatched junction nucleotides: 3.

At least ten counts were recorded for this clonotype. The V call is TRBV20-1, the J call TRBJ1-6; a possible D gene is TRBD1 (5 bases). Trimming took off 0 bases at V and 0 bases at J, with 9 bases between the two ends. Germline CDR1 and CDR2: DFQATT and SNEGSKA (reference sequence). There are 16 residues in the CDR3. As DNA, the CDR3 is TGCAGTGCTAGAGATACGAGGGGCTCCTATAATTCACCCCTCCACTTT. Amino acid sequence: CSARDTRGSYNSPLHF.